The entry below gives a single TCR beta chain sequence along with its context. Its antigen is unknown. V was trimmed by 11 bases and J by 0 bases, leaving 16 bases between them. The germline V gene has CDR1 MDHEN and CDR2 SYDVKM. CDR3 length equals 14 residues. This sample was included in a study of cytomegalovirus exposure and HLA in healthy donors. Study-wide findings and caveats: A later analysis reportedly found that, within productive TCRs, an Asian-associated ancestry cluster had fewer N-insertions than the mean observed across the approximately 700 donors. Researchers catalogued roughly 170 TCR beta chains as cytomegalovirus-associated.

Amplification used 60 Vbeta primers and 13 Jbeta primers. The protocol was immunoSEQ multiplex PCR, while the TCRdb copy is restricted to in-frame clones and leaves out a portion. The repertoire holds approximately 140,000 clones, with approximately 82% as singletons. The clonotype was recovered from a man between 18 and 35 years old in good health and CMV-seropositive. The sample consisted of PBMCs. The V call is TRBV28, the J call TRBJ1-1; the D gene is possibly TRBD1 (6 bases). This CDR3 is CACNRDGMNTEAFF. CDR3 sequence (DNA): TGTGCCTGCAACAGGGATGGGATGAACACTGAAGCTTTCTTT.